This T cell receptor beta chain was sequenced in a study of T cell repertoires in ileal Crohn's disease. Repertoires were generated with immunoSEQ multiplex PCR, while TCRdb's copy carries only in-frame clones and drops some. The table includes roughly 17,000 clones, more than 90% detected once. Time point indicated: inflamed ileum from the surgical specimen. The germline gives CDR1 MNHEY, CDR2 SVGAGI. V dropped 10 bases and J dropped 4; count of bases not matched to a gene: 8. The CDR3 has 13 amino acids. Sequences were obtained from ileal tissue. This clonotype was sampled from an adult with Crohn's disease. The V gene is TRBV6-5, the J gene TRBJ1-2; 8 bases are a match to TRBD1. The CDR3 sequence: CATRTGGGYGYTF. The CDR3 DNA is TGTGCCACCCGAACAGGGGGAGGCTATGGCTACACCTTC.